The clone carrying this TCR beta chain was found many times. Its matching antigen is unknown. Each CDR3 protein gets one entry after TCRdb re-called the multiplex PCR reads with MiXCR. Altogether around 300,000 distinct CDR3 sequences are present, over 25% being singletons, with the ten largest covering more than 1%. The sample belongs to a study of breast tumors, draining lymph nodes, adjacent tissues. Study findings and constraints: Findings are consistent with lymph node origin and intratumoral expansion of most tumor T cells. Luminal-like breast cancer showed significantly higher tumor–nontumor repertoire similarity than basal-like. Data only fit, rather than demonstrated, lymph node origin of most tumor T cells. Tumors had less TCR diversity than lymph nodes, more than nontumor tissue.

Germline V gene lookup returns CDR1 LNHDA and CDR2 SQIVND (reference sequence). The CDR3 consists of 15 residues. Trimming cost V 7 bases and J 8 bases, with 22 bases left between them. Samples came from axillary lymph nodes draining the breast cancer. The sequenced sample was axillary lymph node tissue. V gene TRBV19 combines with J gene TRBJ2-3, with D unresolved. This TCR was sampled from a female donor with breast cancer. Some clones in this sample may be carry-over from other donors' samples. Written as DNA, the CDR3 is TGTGCCAGTACCATCCCCGACAAGGTCCTGGGTACGCAGTATTTT. Amino acid sequence: CASTIPDKVLGTQYF.